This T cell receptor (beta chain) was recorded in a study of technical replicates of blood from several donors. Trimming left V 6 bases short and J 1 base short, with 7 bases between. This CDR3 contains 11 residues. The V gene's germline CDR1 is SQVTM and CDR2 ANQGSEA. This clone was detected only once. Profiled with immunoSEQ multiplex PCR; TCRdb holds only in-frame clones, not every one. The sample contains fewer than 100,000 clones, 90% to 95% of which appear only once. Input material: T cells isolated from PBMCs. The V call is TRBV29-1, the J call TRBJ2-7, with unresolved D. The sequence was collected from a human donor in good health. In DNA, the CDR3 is TGCAGCGTGTTAGTATCCTACGAGCAGTACTTC. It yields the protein CSVLVSYEQYF.